Following are 9 T cell receptor beta chains from one sample sequenced in a study of monozygotic twins with inflammatory bowel disease (dated by TCRdb to between 2019 and 2020). Receptors were amplified or captured by 5' RACE. Instrument used: Illumina HiSeq 2500. The reads, reprocessed by TCRdb, yield one row per CDR3 protein sequence and no DNA. The sample table records fewer than 550,000 distinct CDR3 sequences. The ten largest clonotypes hold 2.4% of the sample. Sequenced material: blood. The source of these receptors is a human donor with ulcerative colitis or Crohn's disease, or a healthy co-twin of an affected twin (not recorded which).

The V and J genes are TRBV4-3 and TRBJ2-1. This CDR3 is 16 amino acids long. Germline CDR1 LGHNA, CDR2 YSLEER. The CDR3: CASSQDRRSSYNEQFF.

The chain combines TRBV4-2 with TRBJ1-2. The length of the CDR3 is 14 residues. Germline CDR1 and CDR2: LGHNA and YNFKEQ. The CDR3 reads CASSQEETDYGYTF.

The chain links TRBV6-2 or TRBV6-3 to TRBJ2-7. The CDR3 covers 12 residues. Germline V lookup: CDR1 MNHEY, CDR2 SVGEGT. The chain's CDR3 is CASSLVNIEQYF.

The chain carries TRBV20-1 and TRBJ2-7; TCRdb's assignment of TRBD2 cannot be checked, as there is no DNA. The germline V gene encodes CDR1 DFQATT and CDR2 SNEGSKA (reference sequence). The CDR3 consists of 14 residues. The CDR3: CSAPTSGASYEQYF.

The CDR3 sequence: CASSRWTSPGDTQYF. The chain has TRBV7-2 and TRBJ2-3; TCRdb reports TRBD2, a call that lacks DNA to check it against. The V gene's germline CDR1 is SGHTA and CDR2 FQGNSA. The CDR3 runs 15 residues.

The chain has TRBV5-1 and TRBJ2-1; TCRdb gives TRBD2 as the D gene, but with no DNA this cannot be confirmed. Per the germline V gene, CDR1 is SGHRS and CDR2 is YFSETQ. The CDR3 runs 15 residues. This CDR3 is CASSLEGLAGVEQFF.

The rearrangement joins TRBV27 to TRBJ1-5; TCRdb returns TRBD1, unconfirmable since there is no DNA. The CDR3 length is 15 residues. Germline loops: CDR1 MNHEY, CDR2 SMNVEV (reference sequence). CDR3 sequence: CASSPLLGANQPQHF.

The chain joins TRBV7-9 to TRBJ1-1. The CDR3 totals 15 residues. Per germline, CDR1 SEHNR and CDR2 FQNEAQ (reference sequence). The CDR3 sequence is CASSLPVGVGTEAFF.

The chain is built from TRBV7-2 and TRBJ1-1; TCRdb calls TRBD1, which cannot be checked without DNA. This CDR3 is 13 amino acids long. Per germline, CDR1 SGHTA and CDR2 FQGNSA. CDR3 amino acids: CASSWKGAGEAFF.